What follows are 5 T cell receptor beta chains derived from one specimen sequenced in a study of shared clonotypes between healthy human individuals. TCRdb keeps only in-frame clones here, not all; method: immunoSEQ multiplex PCR. The repertoire holds millions of clones, with roughly 93% as singletons. Sequenced sample: naive CD4+ T cells from PBMCs. Specified subset: CD45RA+ positively selected. Receptors were obtained from a man aged 18 to 35 in good health. Some clones in this sample may be carry-over from other donors' samples.

This clone came up once. The genes are TRBV18 and TRBJ2-2, with unresolved D. Germline V CDR1 and CDR2: KGHSH, LQKENI. The CDR3 contains 14 residues. Trimming took 3 bases from V and 6 from J, leaving 11 bases between them. The CDR3 coding sequence is TGTGCCAGCTCACCCGACGTACTCTCCGGGGAGCTGTTTTTT. It yields the protein CASSPDVLSGELFF.

V usage is TRBV2 and J usage is TRBJ1-3; D not certain. Germline CDR1 SNHLY, CDR2 FYNNEI. The CDR3 is 15 amino acids. V shed 1 base and J shed 3 bases, with 10 bases lying between them. This CDR3 reads CASSEGDYLGNTIYF. As DNA, the CDR3 is TGTGCCAGCAGTGAAGGTGATTATCTTGGAAACACCATATATTTT.

The chain links TRBV5-1 to TRBJ2-1; a possible D gene is TRBD2 (8 bases). The CDR3 runs to 19 residues. Germline V CDR1 and CDR2: SGHRS, YFSETQ. Trimming cost V 3 bases and J 3 bases, with 25 bases left between them. CDR3 amino acids: CASSWPPSGRSGGYNEQFF. As DNA, the CDR3 is TGCGCCAGCAGCTGGCCCCCTAGCGGGCGGTCAGGGGGCTACAATGAGCAGTTCTTC. Based on the CDR3 plus reference TRBV5-1 and TRBJ2-1, the full variable domain is KAGVTQTPRYLIKTRGQQVTLSCSPISGHRSVSWYQQTPGQGLQFLFEYFSETQRNKGNFPGRFSGRQFSNSRSEMNVSTLELGDSALYLCASSWPPSGRSGGYNEQFFGPGTRLTVL.

This chain joins TRBV27 and TRBJ2-7; weak D call: TRBD2 (5 bases). The CDR3 loop spans 16 amino acids. Trimming took 5 bases from V and 1 from J, leaving 18 bases between them. Germline-derived CDR1 and CDR2 are MNHEY and SMNVEV (reference sequence). CDR3 loop: CASSPGLLRQSYEQYF. As DNA, the CDR3 is TGTGCCAGCAGTCCAGGACTTCTAAGACAATCCTACGAGCAGTACTTC.

The chain employs TRBV6-5 and TRBJ2-1; a possible D gene is TRBD2 (6 bases). This CDR3 has 12 residues. Germline CDR1 reads MNHEY; CDR2 reads SVGAGI. Trimming shortened V by 11 bases and J by 7 bases, and 15 bases separated the two germline ends. The CDR3 sequence: CAARTNWNEQFF. CDR3 DNA sequence: TGTGCCGCCCGGACTAATTGGAATGAGCAGTTCTTC.